This T cell receptor beta chain was identified in a study of T cell responses to AZD1222 COVID-19 vaccine (dated by TCRdb to about 2021). Regarding the study in general: AZD1222 recipients whose second dose came at about 4 weeks and those whose second dose came at about 12 weeks were combined into one group, since spike-specific TCR depth and breadth did not differ between the two schedules. A total of 230 to 250 trial participants underwent TCR sequencing, of whom roughly 210 received two doses of AZD1222 and some 25 received two doses of the MenACWY control vaccine. Trial participants were enrolled by age into subgroups of 18-55, 56-69 and 70-plus years, and roughly 150, 30 and 60 TCR-sequenced participants, respectively, were included in these subgroups.

With respect to this clone: Its antigen specificity is not known. The record has no base qualities; no much larger clone is one base away.

Beyond this particular receptor, the publication reports: The vaccine-associated CD4 TCRs covered the entire spike protein, and the dominant responses fell in regions 160-218 and 743-854. Only five to seven AZD1222 recipients were SARS-CoV-2 seropositive at baseline, limiting conclusions about previously exposed vaccinees. Reportedly, close to half of the unique spike-specific TCRs recognized epitopes lying outside the regions that are mutated in the B.1.351 and B.1.1.7 variants. Because no day 14 peak-response samples were available, the repertoires could be characterized only after the peak T cell response. In the small 56-69-year group, the increase in depth fell short of significance, most likely because of low power. After two AZD1222 doses, spike-specific TCR breadth and depth were significantly higher than at day 0 and than in MenACWY recipients. Participants were mostly white British, with more females than males. The authors suggested clonal diversity may have been underestimated.

The sample's time point label is to be understood as: baseline before first vaccination. Vaccinee samples were obtained from the UK trials COV001 and COV002, which included a single-blind randomized controlled phase 2/3 trial of AZD1222 (ChAdOx1 nCoV-19) in healthy adults. For TCRbeta chain sequencing, PBMC samples were collected from trial participants at day 0 and at day 28 after the second dose. The CDR3 regions of human TCRbeta chains were subjected to immunosequencing. Regarding the original processing steps: TCRs in the repertoires were compared against a reference library of SARS-CoV-2-specific TCRs that had been generated with the MIRA antigen-specificity platform. Breadth was defined as the fraction of unique TCRs that were SARS-CoV-2-associated, and depth was defined as the fraction of total T cells that were SARS-CoV-2-associated. Using the MIRA data, each spike-specific TCR was mapped to the spike region that the TCR reacts to and placed in a CD4 or CD8 class. Log10-transformed breadth and depth values were compared by one-way ANOVA with Sidak's multiple comparisons tests. TCRdb took over this immuneACCESS table, retaining in-frame rearrangements with V and J assigned. Such tables are incomplete; in checked studies, under half of the missing clones stem from an unresolved V gene, and the remainder is unexplained. That table furnishes V, J and clone size, whereas the DNA furnished D and trimming. The sample profile shows around 140,000 clones; approximately 83% of them were found once. Roughly 7.3% of the sample is taken by the ten largest.

Measured from the cysteine to the phenylalanine, the CDR3 is 14 residues long. Kept here is only the CDR3 DNA, which spans 42 bases and is read in frame from base 1. At the junction V is shortened by 1 base and J by 3 bases, with 9 bases in between. Sequences KGHSH (CDR1) and LQKENI (CDR2) are obtained from the germline V gene. The sequences come from peripheral blood, collected on day 0 of AZD1222 vaccination. The rearranged segments are TRBV18 and TRBJ1-1; too little of a D gene remains to name it. This clonotype originated in an adult in good health. At the DNA level, the sequence is TGTGCCAGCTCACCACTGTCTGGGGACACTGAAGCTTTCTTT. This codes for CASSPLSGDTEAFF.